This TCR beta chain was profiled in a study of blood T cell repertoires in COVID-19. About the research overall: Spain, Italy and the United States supplied samples that represented acute and convalescent COVID-19. In each case, the material was cDNA or gDNA derived from T cells, B-cell-depleted T cells, or PBMCs.

V shed 3 bases and J 4 bases; nucleotides not matched to a gene: 7. CDR3 length: 14 residues. From germline, CDR1 is GTSNPN and CDR2 SVGIG (reference sequence). Authors' data handling: How many nucleated cells were present was estimated from reference gene primer amplification. Produced via immunoSEQ multiplex PCR; TCRdb's table is partial and in-frame only. V, J and clone size were drawn from that table, and D and trimming were deduced from the DNA. The sample consists of approximately 180,000 clones, approximately 81% of them appearing once. The V and J genes are TRBV30 and TRBJ1-2; TRBD1 aligns across 8 bases. Sequenced: peripheral blood. This clonotype originated in a person aged 70 to 85 with COVID-19, enrolled during active disease. This CDR3 is CAWSRQGPPYGYTF. The CDR3 nucleotides are TGTGCCTGGAGCCGACAGGGGCCCCCCTATGGCTACACCTTC.